The clone carrying this TCR beta chain was observed a handful of times. Per germline, CDR1 SGHKS and CDR2 YYEKEE (reference sequence). Trimming cost V 4 bases and J 4 bases, with 12 bases left between them. The CDR3 is 13 residues long. TCRdb recomputed calls from the 5' RACE reads with MiXCR, one row per CDR3 protein. The sample lists just over 350,000 distinct CDR3 sequences; 20% to 25% were seen once. This sample was taken from a study of CD8 T cells in ankylosing spondylitis. Material: blood, either unsorted or a sorted T cell fraction (not recorded which). This TCR derives from a male donor with ankylosing spondylitis or in good health (not recorded which). The chain joins TRBV5-5 to TRBJ2-7, with D possibly being TRBD2 (6 bases). CDR3 loop: CASSTSGVYEQYF. CDR3 sequence (DNA): TGTGCCAGCAGCACCTCGGGGGTGTACGAGCAGTACTTC. Looking up the rest from reference TRBV5-5 and TRBJ2-7 gives the full variable domain: DAGVTQSPTHLIKTRGQQVTLRCSPISGHKSVSWYQQVLGQGPQFIFQYYEKEERGRGNFPDRFSARQFPNYSSELNVNALLLGDSALYLCASSTSGVYEQYFGPGTRLTVT.